This T cell receptor (beta chain) was sequenced for a study of blood T cell repertoires in COVID-19. Study in general: Italy, Spain and the United States were the sources of the convalescent and acute COVID-19 samples. The cDNA or gDNA used as material had been derived from T cells, B-cell-depleted T cells, or PBMCs.

The CDR3 is made up of 17 amino acids. V shed 4 bases, J shed 2 bases, and the junction held 10 bases outside the gene matches. CDR1 is SGHRS and CDR2 is YFSETQ in the germline V gene. This clone was seen only a few times. Per the study methods: Researchers report that nucleated cell counts were estimated from reference gene primer amplification. Produced via immunoSEQ multiplex PCR; TCRdb's table is partial and in-frame only. V and J calls and clone size are those listed in that table; D and trimming were worked out from the DNA. The sample holds 100,000 to 150,000 clones; 55% to 75% are singletons and the top ten take 2% to 2.5%.

The chain combines TRBV5-1 with TRBJ2-5, with 11 positions matching TRBD2. The sequence came from a woman in her seventies with acute or convalescent COVID-19. The specimen was peripheral blood. For the CDR3, the DNA is TGCGCCAGCAGCGGCAAACTAGCGGGAGTCTCTCAAGAGACCCAGTACTTC. Its translation is CASSGKLAGVSQETQYF.